One and the same sample provided the 26 T cell receptor beta chains below, sequenced in a study of regulatory T cells in long-lasting Graves disease. Time point of the sample: newly diagnosed GD, antithyroid drugs for less than 3 months. With RNA extracted from PBMCs as input, the TCR library was made. Construction of the TCR beta libraries employed iRepertoire HTBI primers in conjunction with Arm-PCR of CDR3 regions. TCRdb reanalysed the multiplex PCR reads using MiXCR and keeps one entry per CDR3 protein. The table records about 540,000 distinct CDR3 sequences, approximately 12% of them present only once. This sample was shared with a second study, whose subject was T cells in Graves' hyperthyroidism and ophthalmopathy.

Source: peripheral blood mononuclear cells (PBMCs), taken at new diagnosis, from a patient treated with antithyroid drugs. Receptors originate from a man aged 30 to 45 with Graves disease.

This clonotype was found many times. The gene calls are TRBV5-1 and TRBJ2-1, with TRBD2 matching over 10 bases. CDR1 and CDR2 (germline): SGHRS, YFSETQ. The CDR3 runs to 14 residues. Trimming removed 4 bases from V and 5 bases from J; junction bases left unmatched: 3. CDR3 amino acids: CASSIAGGDNEQFF. The CDR3 nucleotides read TGCGCCAGCAGCATAGCGGGAGGAGACAATGAGCAGTTCTTC. The complete variable domain, with remaining parts taken from reference TRBV5-1 and TRBJ2-1, reads KAGVTQTPRYLIKTRGQQVTLSCSPISGHRSVSWYQQTPGQGLQFLFEYFSETQRNKGNFPGRFSGRQFSNSRSEMNVSTLELGDSALYLCASSIAGGDNEQFFGPGTRLTVL.

The gene calls are TRBV13 and TRBJ1-6; TRBD1 agrees at 10 bases. Per the germline V gene, CDR1 is PRHDT and CDR2 is FYEKMQ (reference sequence). CDR3 length: 15 amino acids. V lost 4 bases and J lost 9; bases outside the gene matches: 6. DNA for the CDR3: TGTGCCAGCAGCTCGGGACAGGGGTTATTTTCACCCCTCCACTTT. Amino acids: CASSSGQGLFSPLHF.

This clonotype was seen ten or more times. The chain links TRBV7-9 to TRBJ2-4; TRBD2 is a possible D gene (5 bases). The CDR3 consists of 17 residues. Germline assignment: CDR1 SEHNR and CDR2 FQNEAQ (reference sequence). Trimming left V 5 bases short and J 0 bases short, with 17 bases between. The CDR3 DNA reads as TGTGCCAGCAGCCCACCGGGCCGGACTCCAGCCAAAAACATTCAGTACTTC. It is translated as CASSPPGRTPAKNIQYF.

This clonotype has a count of ten or more. V and J are TRBV2 and TRBJ1-5; D gene uncertain. The ends were cut back, 3 bases at V and 3 bases at J, with 6 bases in the middle. There are 13 residues in the CDR3. The germline V gene encodes CDR1 SNHLY and CDR2 FYNNEI. This chain's CDR3 is CASSDAVNQPQHF. The CDR3 coding sequence is TGTGCCAGCAGTGACGCCGTCAATCAGCCCCAGCATTTT.

This clonotype was detected many times. The chain recombines TRBV6-1 with TRBJ2-7; the match to TRBD2 covers 11 bases. Germline-derived CDR1 and CDR2 are MNHNS and SASEGT. V was clipped by 4 bases and J by 3 bases; unmatched bases: 11. The CDR3 runs 17 residues. This chain's CDR3 is CASSGDVPSGRSYEQYF. The DNA for the CDR3 is TGTGCCAGCAGTGGGGACGTCCCTAGCGGGAGGAGCTACGAGCAGTACTTC.

This clonotype was detected many times. DNA of the CDR3: TGTGCCAGCAGCACCGACAGGGCCCACGAGCAGTACTTC. It yields the protein CASSTDRAHEQYF. The chain is built from TRBV2 and TRBJ2-7; 7 positions agree with TRBD1. CDR1 is SNHLY and CDR2 is FYNNEI in the germline V gene. V was pared by 6 bases and J by 5 bases, with 7 bases of the junction left unmatched. The CDR3 consists of 13 residues.

This chain connects TRBV2 to TRBJ2-5, with 8 bases lining up with TRBD2. Germline CDR1 is SNHLY and CDR2 is FYNNEI. There are 11 residues in the CDR3. J gave up 7 bases and V 11 bases, and 6 bases lay outside the gene matches. The CDR3 loop is CACAGGGTQYF. CDR3 bases: TGTGCCTGCGCGGGGGGCGGGACCCAGTACTTC.

This clonotype was picked up many times. The V gene is TRBV20-1, the J gene TRBJ2-3; D is undetermined. The CDR3 contains 14 residues. The V gene's germline CDR1 is DFQATT and CDR2 SNEGSKA (reference sequence). The ends were cut back, 2 bases at V and 4 bases at J, with 13 bases in the middle. In nucleotides, the CDR3 is TGCAGTGCTAGATTCGGAGTTGGACCAGATACGCAGTATTTT. Translated: CSARFGVGPDTQYF.

In the case of this clonotype: A clone one base away is much larger, so this may be a read error. J is TRBJ1-1 and V is TRBV7-3, with a weak D call TRBD1 (5 bases). The length of the CDR3 is 13 residues. The germline CDR1 and CDR2 sequences are SGHTA and FQGTGA. The CDR3: CASSGQPNTETFF. CDR3 nucleotides: TGTGCCAGCAGCGGACAACCGAACACTGAAACTTTCTTT.

This clonotype was counted a single time. This chain links TRBV20-1 with TRBJ2-7; no firm D call. In germline, CDR1 is DFQATT, CDR2 SNEGSKA (reference sequence). The CDR3 totals 13 residues. The V gene lost 5 bases and the J gene lost 2 bases, with 13 bases spanning the gap. The chain's CDR3 is CSALRALPYEQYF. The CDR3 coding sequence is TGCAGTGCTCTCCGCGCCCTTCCCTACGAGCAGTACTTC.

In its sample, this clonotype was seen many times. The chain recombines TRBV27 with TRBJ1-1, with TRBD1 as a possible D gene (5 bases). V lost 7 bases to trimming and J lost 5 bases, with 20 bases between them. The CDR3 has 15 amino acids. Germline lookup yields CDR1 MNHEY and CDR2 SMNVEV (reference sequence). The CDR3 nucleotides read TGTGCCAGCAAGAGGAGGGGCCCCCGCGTAACTGAAGCTTTCTTT. Protein: CASKRRGPRVTEAFF.

The V call is TRBV29-1, the J call TRBJ1-5, with D uncertain. This CDR3 contains 13 residues. Trimming pared 3 bases from V and 4 bases from J, leaving 10 bases between. Germline CDR1 and CDR2: SQVTM and ANQGSEA. CDR3: CSVDEDGNQPQHF. CDR3 sequence (DNA): TGCAGCGTTGATGAAGACGGAAATCAGCCCCAGCATTTT.

This clonotype appeared many times. V gene TRBV2 combines with J gene TRBJ1-2, with a possible D match to TRBD1 (6 bases). Trimming removed 4 bases from V and 13 bases from J, with 13 bases in between. Germline CDR1 and CDR2: SNHLY and FYNNEI. There are 11 residues in the CDR3. CDR3 protein: CASSGEGGLTF. CDR3 DNA sequence: TGTGCCAGCAGTGGGGAAGGGGGGCTCACCTTC.

The rearrangement links TRBV27 to TRBJ2-7; D might be TRBD2 (5 bases). The V gene's germline CDR1 is MNHEY and CDR2 SMNVEV (reference sequence). This CDR3 is built from 14 residues. V dropped 4 bases and J dropped 7 bases, with 17 bases sitting between them. The CDR3 protein is CASSSLLVGWEQYF. The CDR3 bases are TGTGCCAGCAGTTCGTTACTAGTGGGGTGGGAGCAGTACTTC.

This clonotype was counted many times. This sequence joins TRBV20-1 and TRBJ2-1; D may be TRBD1 (6 bases). The CDR3 contains 14 residues. V lost 3 bases to trimming and J lost 3 bases, with 12 bases between them. Germline V gene data show CDR1 as DFQATT and CDR2 as SNEGSKA (reference sequence). The CDR3 loop reads CSASPGTLYNEQFF. The CDR3 DNA follows: TGCAGTGCTAGTCCCGGGACACTCTACAATGAGCAGTTCTTC.

Ten or more counts support this clonotype. This rearrangement joins TRBV2 to TRBJ1-2; D ambiguous. Deletions cut 7 bases from V and 4 bases from J, with 13 bases between. The germline gives CDR1 SNHLY, CDR2 FYNNEI. This CDR3 has 13 residues. CDR3 nucleotides: TGTGCCAGCACGGGATACGTTGGCTATGGCTACACCTTC. Encoded protein: CASTGYVGYGYTF.

The V and J genes are TRBV12-3 or TRBV12-4 and TRBJ2-6; 12 bases are shared with TRBD2. With V trimmed by 10 bases and J by 1 base, 11 bases remained unmatched. The CDR3 is made up of 18 amino acids. CDR3 sequence: CATPPATSGSSGANVLTF. The CDR3 bases are TGTGCCACCCCCCCCGCGACTAGCGGGAGTTCTGGGGCCAACGTCCTGACTTTC.

The chain recombines TRBV3-1 with TRBJ2-1, with 10 bases matching TRBD2. J was trimmed by 2 bases and V by 2 bases; bases with no gene match: 6. This CDR3 region has 17 residues. Germline CDR1 reads LGHDT; CDR2 reads YNNKEL (reference sequence). The CDR3 DNA reads as TGTGCCAGCAGCCAAAGGCTCCTAGCGGGGGCCTACAATGAGCAGTTCTTC. This encodes CASSQRLLAGAYNEQFF.

This clonotype was seen many times. The CDR3 bases are TGTGCCAGCAGTGGCGGCTCGAATTTTTGGGAAAAACTGTTTTTT. The encoded protein is CASSGGSNFWEKLFF. The chain is built from TRBV25-1 and TRBJ1-4; D gene unclear. Germline loops: CDR1 MGHDK, CDR2 SYGVNS. The germline V and J ends were trimmed by 4 bases and 8 bases, with 17 bases remaining between them. The CDR3 runs to 15 residues.

The chain couples TRBV4-1 to TRBJ2-1; TRBD1 might be the D (5 bases). CDR1 and CDR2 (germline): MGHRA, YSYEKL. This CDR3 has 16 amino acids. V was pared by 1 base and J by 4 bases, with 14 bases between. CDR3 DNA: TGCGCCAGCAGCCAAGGCTGGGGCAGGGCTTACAATGAGCAGTTCTTC. Translated, it gives CASSQGWGRAYNEQFF.

This clonotype has a count of ten or more. This sequence joins TRBV6-1 and TRBJ1-5; D remains unclear. V lost 2 bases and J lost 4, with 9 bases in between. The CDR3 is 14 amino acids. Germline V CDR1 and CDR2: MNHNS, SASEGT. The CDR3 DNA sequence: TGTGCCAGCAGTGAAAGTAAGGGTAATCAGCCCCAGCATTTT. This translates into CASSESKGNQPQHF.

This clonotype was observed at least ten times. The rearrangement links TRBV7-8 to TRBJ2-3, with D maybe TRBD2 (5 bases). The length of the CDR3 is 16 residues. V dropped 5 bases and J dropped 5 bases, with 20 bases sitting between them. Germline-derived CDR1 and CDR2 are SGHVS and FQNEAQ. Written as DNA, the CDR3 is TGTGCCAGCAGCGCGCGAACGGGGAGTTGGAGAGATACGCAGTATTTT. Translation gives CASSARTGSWRDTQYF.

This clonotype was seen ten or more times. V gene TRBV2 combines with J gene TRBJ2-3; D gene ambiguous. V was cut by 3 bases and J by 1 base, with 8 bases left in between. This CDR3 has 14 residues. CDR1 SNHLY and CDR2 FYNNEI come from the germline V gene. The CDR3 DNA reads as TGTGCCAGCAGTGAGGGTTGGGGCACAGATACGCAGTATTTT. It is translated as CASSEGWGTDTQYF. Full variable domain (missing parts from reference TRBV2 and TRBJ2-3): EPEVTQTPSHQVTQMGQEVILRCVPISNHLYFYWYRQILGQKVEFLVSFYNNEISEKSEIFDDQFSVERPDGSNFTLKIRSTKLEDSAMYFCASSEGWGTDTQYFGPGTRLTVL.

The chain links TRBV27 to TRBJ2-3; no clear D. Trimming took 9 bases from V and 7 from J, leaving 11 bases between them. The CDR3 runs to 11 residues. The germline V gene encodes CDR1 MNHEY and CDR2 SMNVEV (reference sequence). CDR3 amino acids: CASSTPYTQYF. CDR3 coding DNA: TGTGCCAGTTCTACCCCCTATACGCAGTATTTT.

The table lists this clonotype with a few counts. The rearrangement links TRBV9 to TRBJ1-1, with D unclear. Trimming removed 4 bases from V and 1 base from J, with 17 bases in between. The CDR3 consists of 16 residues. Germline loops: CDR1 SGDLS, CDR2 YYNGEE. The CDR3 is CASSPKTVAGNTEAFF. The CDR3 DNA reads TGTGCCAGCAGCCCTAAGACGGTCGCGGGGAACACTGAAGCTTTCTTT.

At least ten counts were recorded for this clonotype. The chain uses TRBV5-1 and TRBJ2-7; 10 nucleotides align to TRBD2. The trim removed 5 bases at V and 3 bases at J, leaving 5 bases unmatched. There are 14 residues in the CDR3. Germline V lookup: CDR1 SGHRS, CDR2 YFSETQ. The CDR3 bases are TGCGCCAGCAGAAAGCGGGAGGGGGACTACGAGCAGTACTTC. Translated, it gives CASRKREGDYEQYF.